This TCR beta chain was sequenced during a study of OX40 agonist ivuxolimab in advanced cancers. Study context: Patients receiving dose escalation had hepatocellular carcinoma, melanoma, renal cell or head and neck cancer.

Overall study results and limits: Clones of CD4+ and CD8+ blood T cells grew by week 6 at doses of 0.1 to 3.0 mg/kg.

Notes on this clone: Its specificity is not known.

The CDR3 covers 12 residues. The germline V gene encodes CDR1 MGHRA and CDR2 YSYEKL. Trimming pared 2 bases from V and 7 bases from J, leaving 9 bases between. Profiling relied on immunoSEQ multiplex PCR, and the TCRdb table lists in-frame clones only, not all of them. The table records tens of thousands of clones, roughly 89% of them present only once. This clonotype was obtained from an adult with an advanced solid tumor such as melanoma, head and neck, liver or kidney cancer. The genes are TRBV4-1 and TRBJ2-7; D is unresolved. The source material was CD4+ or CD8+ T cells sorted from blood, sampled in a trial of the OX40 agonist ivuxolimab. The CDR3 DNA sequence: TGCGCCAGCAGCCAACCAGCCCCGGAGCAGTACTTC. Protein: CASSQPAPEQYF.